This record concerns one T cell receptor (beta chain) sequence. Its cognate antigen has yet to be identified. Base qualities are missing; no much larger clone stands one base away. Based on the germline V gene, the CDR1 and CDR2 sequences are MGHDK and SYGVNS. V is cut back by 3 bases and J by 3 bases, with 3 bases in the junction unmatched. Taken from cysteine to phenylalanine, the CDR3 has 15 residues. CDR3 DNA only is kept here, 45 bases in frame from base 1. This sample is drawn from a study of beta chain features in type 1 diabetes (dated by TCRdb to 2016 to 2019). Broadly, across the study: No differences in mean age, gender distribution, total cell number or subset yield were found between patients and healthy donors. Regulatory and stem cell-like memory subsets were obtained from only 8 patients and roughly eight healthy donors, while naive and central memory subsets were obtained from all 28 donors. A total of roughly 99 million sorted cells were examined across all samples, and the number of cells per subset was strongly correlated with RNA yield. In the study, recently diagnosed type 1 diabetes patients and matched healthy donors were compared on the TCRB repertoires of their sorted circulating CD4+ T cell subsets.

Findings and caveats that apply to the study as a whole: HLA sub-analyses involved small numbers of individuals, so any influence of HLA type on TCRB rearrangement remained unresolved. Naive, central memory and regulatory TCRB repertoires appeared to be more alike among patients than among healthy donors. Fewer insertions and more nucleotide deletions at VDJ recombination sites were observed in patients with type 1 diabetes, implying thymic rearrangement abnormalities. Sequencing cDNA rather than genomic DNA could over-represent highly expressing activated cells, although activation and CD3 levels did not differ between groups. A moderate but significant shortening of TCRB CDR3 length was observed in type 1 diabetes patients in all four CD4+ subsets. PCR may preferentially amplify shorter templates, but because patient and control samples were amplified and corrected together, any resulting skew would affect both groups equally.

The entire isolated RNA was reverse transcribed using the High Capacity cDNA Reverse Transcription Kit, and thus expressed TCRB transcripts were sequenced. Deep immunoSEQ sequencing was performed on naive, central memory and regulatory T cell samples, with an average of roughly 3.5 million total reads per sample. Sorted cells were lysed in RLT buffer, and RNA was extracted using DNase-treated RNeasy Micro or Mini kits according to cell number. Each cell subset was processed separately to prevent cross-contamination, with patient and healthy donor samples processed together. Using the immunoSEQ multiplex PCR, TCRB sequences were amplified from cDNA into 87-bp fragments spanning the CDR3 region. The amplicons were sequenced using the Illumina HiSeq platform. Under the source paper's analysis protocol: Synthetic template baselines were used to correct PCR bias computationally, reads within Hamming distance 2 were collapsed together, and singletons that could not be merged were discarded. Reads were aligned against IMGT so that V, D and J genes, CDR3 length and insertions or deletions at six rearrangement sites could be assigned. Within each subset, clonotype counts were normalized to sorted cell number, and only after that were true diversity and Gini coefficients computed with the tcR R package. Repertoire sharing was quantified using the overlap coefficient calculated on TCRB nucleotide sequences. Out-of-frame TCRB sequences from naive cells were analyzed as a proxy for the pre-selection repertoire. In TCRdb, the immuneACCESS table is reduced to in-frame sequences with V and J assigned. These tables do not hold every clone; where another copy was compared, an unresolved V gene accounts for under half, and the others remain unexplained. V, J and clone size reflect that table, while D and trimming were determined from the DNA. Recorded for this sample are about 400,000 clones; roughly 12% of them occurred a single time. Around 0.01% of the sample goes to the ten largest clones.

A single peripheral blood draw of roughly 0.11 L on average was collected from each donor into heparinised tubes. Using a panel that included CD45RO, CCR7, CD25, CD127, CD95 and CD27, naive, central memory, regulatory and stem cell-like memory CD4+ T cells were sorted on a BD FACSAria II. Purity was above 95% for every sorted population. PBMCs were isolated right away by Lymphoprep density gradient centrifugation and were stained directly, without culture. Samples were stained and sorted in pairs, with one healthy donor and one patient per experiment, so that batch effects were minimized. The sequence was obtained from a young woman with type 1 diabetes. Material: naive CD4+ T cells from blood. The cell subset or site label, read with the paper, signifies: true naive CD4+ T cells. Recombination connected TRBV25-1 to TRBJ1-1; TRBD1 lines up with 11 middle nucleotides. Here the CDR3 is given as CASSDPGQGDTEAFF. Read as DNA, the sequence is TGTGCCAGCAGTGACCCGGGACAGGGGGACACTGAAGCTTTCTTT. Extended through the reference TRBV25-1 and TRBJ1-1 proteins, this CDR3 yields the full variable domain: EADIYQTPRYLVIGTGKKITLECSQTMGHDKMYWYQQDPGMELHLIHYSYGVNSTEKGDLSSESTVSRIRTEHFPLTLESARPSHTSQYLCASSDPGQGDTEAFFGQGTRLTVV.